This section outlines one T cell receptor (beta chain) sequence together with its context. This sample is drawn from a study of blood T cell repertoires in COVID-19. Study as a whole: There were acute and convalescent COVID-19 samples, and they came from the United States, Italy and Spain. In each case, the material was cDNA or gDNA derived from T cells, B-cell-depleted T cells, or PBMCs.

V lost 5 bases and J lost 4; bases outside the gene matches: 4. The CDR3 is 15 amino acids. The germline V gene encodes CDR1 MNHNY and CDR2 SVGAGI (reference sequence). In the original workflow: Reference gene primer amplification gave estimated nucleated cell counts. Repertoires were generated with immunoSEQ multiplex PCR, while TCRdb's copy carries only in-frame clones and drops some. V and J calls and clone size are given by that table; D and trimming were obtained from the DNA. Among approximately 90,000 clones listed, about 79% were seen once. The J gene is TRBJ2-3, the V gene TRBV6-6, with 12 nucleotides matching TRBD2. This receptor was identified in a man in his sixties with acute or convalescent COVID-19. Sequences were obtained from peripheral blood. CDR3 in amino acids: CASSLTSGGADTQYF. As DNA, the CDR3 is TGTGCCAGCAGTCTGACTAGCGGGGGAGCAGATACGCAGTATTTT.